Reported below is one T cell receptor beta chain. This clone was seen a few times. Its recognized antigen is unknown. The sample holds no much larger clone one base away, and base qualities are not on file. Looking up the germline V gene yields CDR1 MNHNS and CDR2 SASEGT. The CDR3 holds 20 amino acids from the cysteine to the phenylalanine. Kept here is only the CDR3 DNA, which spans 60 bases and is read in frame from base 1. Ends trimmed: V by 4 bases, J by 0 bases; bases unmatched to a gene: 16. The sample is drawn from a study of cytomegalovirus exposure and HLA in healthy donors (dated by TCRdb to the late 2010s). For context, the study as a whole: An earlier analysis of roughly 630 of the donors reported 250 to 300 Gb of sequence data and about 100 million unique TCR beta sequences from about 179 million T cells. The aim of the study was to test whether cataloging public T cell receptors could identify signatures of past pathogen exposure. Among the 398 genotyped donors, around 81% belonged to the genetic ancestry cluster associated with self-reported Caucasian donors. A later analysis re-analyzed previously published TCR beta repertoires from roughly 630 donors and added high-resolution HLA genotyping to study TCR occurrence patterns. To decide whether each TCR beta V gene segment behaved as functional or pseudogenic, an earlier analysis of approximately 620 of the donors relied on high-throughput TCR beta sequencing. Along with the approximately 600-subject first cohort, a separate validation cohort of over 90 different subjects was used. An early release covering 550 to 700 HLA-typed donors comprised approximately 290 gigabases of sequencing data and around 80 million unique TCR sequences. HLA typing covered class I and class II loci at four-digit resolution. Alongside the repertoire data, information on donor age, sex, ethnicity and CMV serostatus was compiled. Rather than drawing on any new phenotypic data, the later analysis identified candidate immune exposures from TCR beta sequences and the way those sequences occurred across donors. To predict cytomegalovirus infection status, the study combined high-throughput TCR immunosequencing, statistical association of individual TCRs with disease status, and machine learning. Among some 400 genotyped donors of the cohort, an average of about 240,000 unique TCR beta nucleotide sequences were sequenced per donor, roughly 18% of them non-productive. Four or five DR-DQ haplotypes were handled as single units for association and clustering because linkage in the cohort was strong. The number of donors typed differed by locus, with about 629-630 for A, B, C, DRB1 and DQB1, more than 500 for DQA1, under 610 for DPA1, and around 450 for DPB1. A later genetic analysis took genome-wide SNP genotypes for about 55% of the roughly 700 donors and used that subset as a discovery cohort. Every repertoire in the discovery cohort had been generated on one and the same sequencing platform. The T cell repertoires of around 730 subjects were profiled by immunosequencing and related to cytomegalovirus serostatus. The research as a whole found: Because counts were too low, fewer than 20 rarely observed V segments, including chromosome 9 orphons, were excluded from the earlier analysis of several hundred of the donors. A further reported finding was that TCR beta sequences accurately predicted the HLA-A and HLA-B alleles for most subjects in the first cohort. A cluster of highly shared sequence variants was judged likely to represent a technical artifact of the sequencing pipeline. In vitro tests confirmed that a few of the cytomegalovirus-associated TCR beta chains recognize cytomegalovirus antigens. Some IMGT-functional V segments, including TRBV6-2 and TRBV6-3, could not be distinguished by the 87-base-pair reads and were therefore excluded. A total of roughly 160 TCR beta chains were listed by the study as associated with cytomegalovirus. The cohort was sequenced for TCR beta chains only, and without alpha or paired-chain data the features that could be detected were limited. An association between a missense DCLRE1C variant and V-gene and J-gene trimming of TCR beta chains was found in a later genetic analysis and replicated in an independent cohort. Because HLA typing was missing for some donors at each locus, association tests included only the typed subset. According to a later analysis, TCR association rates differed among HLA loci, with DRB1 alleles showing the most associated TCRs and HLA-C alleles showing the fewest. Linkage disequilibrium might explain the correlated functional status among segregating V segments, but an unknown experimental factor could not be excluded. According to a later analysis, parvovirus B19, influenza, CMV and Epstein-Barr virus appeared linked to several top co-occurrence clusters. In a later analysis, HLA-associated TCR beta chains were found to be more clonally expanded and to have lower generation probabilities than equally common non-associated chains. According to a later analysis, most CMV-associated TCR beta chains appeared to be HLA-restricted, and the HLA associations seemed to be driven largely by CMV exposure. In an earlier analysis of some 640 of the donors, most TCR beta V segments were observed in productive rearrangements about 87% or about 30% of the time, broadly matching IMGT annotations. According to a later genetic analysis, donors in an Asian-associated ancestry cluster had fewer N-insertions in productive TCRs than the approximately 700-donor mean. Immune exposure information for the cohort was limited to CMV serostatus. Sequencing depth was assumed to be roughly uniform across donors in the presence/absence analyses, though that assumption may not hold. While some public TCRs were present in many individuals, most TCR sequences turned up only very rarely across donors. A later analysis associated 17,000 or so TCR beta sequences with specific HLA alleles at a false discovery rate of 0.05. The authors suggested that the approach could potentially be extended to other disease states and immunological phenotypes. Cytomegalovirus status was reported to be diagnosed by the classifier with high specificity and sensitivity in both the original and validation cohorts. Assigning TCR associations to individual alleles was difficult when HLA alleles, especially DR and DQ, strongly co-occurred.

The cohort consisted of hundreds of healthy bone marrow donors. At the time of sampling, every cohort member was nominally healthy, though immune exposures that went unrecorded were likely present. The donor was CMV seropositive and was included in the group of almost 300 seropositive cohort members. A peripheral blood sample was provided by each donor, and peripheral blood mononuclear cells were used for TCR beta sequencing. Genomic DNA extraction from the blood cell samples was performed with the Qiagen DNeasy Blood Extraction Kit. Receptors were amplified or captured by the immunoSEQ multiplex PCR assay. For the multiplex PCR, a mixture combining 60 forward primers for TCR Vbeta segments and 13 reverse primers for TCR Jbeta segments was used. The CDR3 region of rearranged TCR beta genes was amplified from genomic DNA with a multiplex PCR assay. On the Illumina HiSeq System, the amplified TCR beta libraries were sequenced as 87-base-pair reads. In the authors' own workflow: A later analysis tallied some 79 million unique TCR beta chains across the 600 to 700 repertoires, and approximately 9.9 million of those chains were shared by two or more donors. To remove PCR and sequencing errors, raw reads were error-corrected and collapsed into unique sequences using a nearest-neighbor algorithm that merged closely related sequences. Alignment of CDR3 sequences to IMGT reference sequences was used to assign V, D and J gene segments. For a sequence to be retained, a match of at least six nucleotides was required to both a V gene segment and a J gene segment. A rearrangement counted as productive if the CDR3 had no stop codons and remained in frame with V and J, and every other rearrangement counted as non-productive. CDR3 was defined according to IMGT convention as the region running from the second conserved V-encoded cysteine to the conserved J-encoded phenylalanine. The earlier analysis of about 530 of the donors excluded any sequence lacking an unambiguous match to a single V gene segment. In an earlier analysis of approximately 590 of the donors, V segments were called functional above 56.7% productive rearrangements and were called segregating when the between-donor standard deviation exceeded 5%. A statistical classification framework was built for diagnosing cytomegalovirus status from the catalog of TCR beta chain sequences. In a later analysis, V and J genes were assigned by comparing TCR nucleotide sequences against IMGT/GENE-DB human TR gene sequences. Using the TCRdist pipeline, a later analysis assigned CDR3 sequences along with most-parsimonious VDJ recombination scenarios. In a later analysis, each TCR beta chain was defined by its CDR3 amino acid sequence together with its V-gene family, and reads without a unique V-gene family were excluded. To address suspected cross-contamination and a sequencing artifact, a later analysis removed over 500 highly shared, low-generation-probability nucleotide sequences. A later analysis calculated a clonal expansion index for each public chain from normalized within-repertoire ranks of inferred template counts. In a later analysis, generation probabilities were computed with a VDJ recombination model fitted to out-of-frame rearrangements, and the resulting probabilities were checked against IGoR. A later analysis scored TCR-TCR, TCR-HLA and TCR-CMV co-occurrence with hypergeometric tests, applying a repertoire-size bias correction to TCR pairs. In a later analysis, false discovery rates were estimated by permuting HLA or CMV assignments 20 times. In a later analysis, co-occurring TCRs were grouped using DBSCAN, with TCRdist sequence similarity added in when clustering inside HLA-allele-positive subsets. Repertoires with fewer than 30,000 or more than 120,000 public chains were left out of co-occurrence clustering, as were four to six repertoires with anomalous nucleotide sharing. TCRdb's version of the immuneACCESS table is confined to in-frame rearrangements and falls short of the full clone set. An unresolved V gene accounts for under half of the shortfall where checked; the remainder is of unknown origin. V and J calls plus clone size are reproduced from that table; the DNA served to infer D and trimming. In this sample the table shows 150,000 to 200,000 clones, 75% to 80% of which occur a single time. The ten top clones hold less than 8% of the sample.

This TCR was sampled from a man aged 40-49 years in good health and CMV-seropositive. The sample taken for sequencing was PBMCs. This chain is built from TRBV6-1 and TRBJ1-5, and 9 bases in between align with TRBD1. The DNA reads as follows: TGTGCCAGCAGTGCGCGACTGGGACAGGGTCCCTACTATAGCAATCAGCCCCAGCATTTT. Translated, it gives CASSARLGQGPYYSNQPQHF.